This T cell receptor beta chain derives from a study of early T cells in non-severe SARS-CoV-2 infection. Regarding this clonotype: Its antigen is not known.

Study-wide results and limits: Comparison of clonotypes with VDJdb favored anti-spike CD8 responses while missing private and CD4 specificities.

In the library, individual cDNA molecules carried attached unique molecular identifiers. MiXCR, run by TCRdb on the 5' RACE reads, gives a single entry per CDR3 protein. The table includes some 61,000 distinct CDR3 sequences, approximately 10% detected once. The clonotype originates from an adult who was a healthcare worker with PCR-confirmed SARS-CoV-2 infection or an uninfected control (not recorded which). Here the sequenced sample was whole blood, taken at baseline.

For the CDR3, the DNA is TGTGCCAGCTCTCCCAGGCCTCTAACTGGAAACACCATATATTTT. This translates into CASSPRPLTGNTIYF. The chain carries TRBV12-3 or TRBV12-4 and TRBJ1-3; D is unresolved. The germline V and J ends were trimmed by 8 bases and 2 bases, with 16 bases remaining between them. This CDR3 has 15 amino acids.